This TCR beta chain was profiled in a study of molecular identifiers for immune sequencing clone quantification. On the study more broadly: In the replicates, RNA derived from about 21,000 or 97,000 naive CD8 cells was divided into five parts, and four were sequenced.

General study findings and limits: Clones above 20 RNA copies held over 98% of effector molecules, under 1% in naive cells.

The sample holds many counts of this clonotype. The antigen is undetermined. V lost 3 bases and J lost 2, with 11 bases in between. The CDR3 runs to 13 residues. Germline V lookup: CDR1 DFQATT, CDR2 SNEGSKA (reference sequence). Listed TCR primers, together with previously described methods, were used for the bulk TCR libraries. TCRdb re-called the PCR reads with MiXCR, one entry per CDR3 protein. Of over 600,000 distinct CDR3 sequences in the sample, around 20% were seen once. Sequenced material: naive CD8+ T cells from blood, with Jurkat cell RNA spiked in. Subset specified: FACS-sorted CD8+CD4-CCR7+CD45RA+ naive T cells. This TCR derives from a human donor in good health. Some libraries in this study had Jurkat cell RNA spiked in. This chain joins TRBV20-1 and TRBJ2-7, with unresolved D. In DNA, the CDR3 is TGCAGTGCTAGGGCGCAGGTGGCCTACGAGCAGTACTTC. Its protein product is CSARAQVAYEQYF.